These 29 T cell receptor beta chains were all obtained from the same sample, sequenced in a study of Ad26.COV2.S vaccination and SARS-CoV-2 variants. Libraries were prepared by immunoSEQ multiplex PCR; TCRdb keeps only in-frame clonotypes and omits some of them. Among over 400,000 clones listed, roughly nine tenths were seen once. Treatment in this sample: some 20 received Ad26.COV2.S at low or high dose, single or two shots; about 5 received placebo; per-sample allocation not given. The investigators took samples on day 63 after the first vaccine or placebo injection. Material: peripheral blood, obtained in a trial of Ad26.COV2.S vaccine versus placebo. The receptors derive from a person aged 18-65 years who received the Ad26.COV2.S COVID-19 vaccine or a placebo.

On this clone: Germline is not matched at one junction end, which may reflect a read error. This chain links TRBV19 with TRBJ2-3; TRBD2 agrees at 7 bases. Germline values: CDR1 LNHDA, CDR2 SQIVND (reference sequence). This CDR3 has 14 residues. CDR3 nucleotides: TGTGTCAGTAGTATGGGGAGGGGCACAGATACGCAGTATTTT. Amino acids: CVSSMGRGTDTQYF.

The chain couples TRBV3-1 (or the pseudogene TRBV3-2) to TRBJ1-2, with TRBD1 matching 9 bases. The V gene end was trimmed by 4 bases and the J gene end by 6 bases; junction bases not matched to a gene: 12. CDR1 is LGHDT and CDR2 is YNNKEL in the germline V gene (reference sequence). This CDR3 spans 16 amino acids. The CDR3 DNA sequence: TGTGCCAGCAGCCCGAACGGACCGGGACAGGGAGATGGCTACACCTTC. It translates to CASSPNGPGQGDGYTF.

J is TRBJ1-2 and V is TRBV15, with no clear D. This CDR3 comprises 16 residues. The germline CDR1 and CDR2 sequences are LNHNV and YYDKDF (reference sequence). V was pared by 0 bases and J by 0 bases, with 11 bases between. The CDR3 coding sequence is TGTGCCACCAGCAGAGATGCCCGTGGAGCTAACTATGGCTACACCTTC. As protein: CATSRDARGANYGYTF.

V gene TRBV28 combines with J gene TRBJ1-4, with 9 bases that match TRBD1. From germline, CDR1 is MDHEN and CDR2 SYDVKM. With 7 bases clipped from V and 7 bases from J, the junction kept 7 bases outside the gene matches. There are 14 residues in the CDR3. In DNA, the CDR3 is TGTGCCAGCACCGCCGGGACAGGGATTGAAAAACTGTTTTTT. Protein sequence: CASTAGTGIEKLFF.

The chain combines TRBV4-2 with TRBJ2-3, with 13 positions matching TRBD2. The CDR3 length is 16 residues. V shed 2 bases, J shed 2 bases, and the junction held 1 base outside the gene matches. Germline V gene sequence: CDR1 LGHNA, CDR2 YNFKEQ. In nucleotides, the CDR3 is TGTGCCAGCAGCCAAACTAGCGGGGGGGCCACAGATACGCAGTATTTT. It encodes CASSQTSGGATDTQYF.

V gene TRBV11-3 combines with J gene TRBJ2-5; 9 bases align to TRBD1. Trimming took 5 bases from V and 5 from J; bases not matched to a gene: 12. The CDR3 is made up of 16 amino acids. The germline CDR1 and CDR2 sequences are SGHNT and YENEEA. CDR3: CASSKSIQGAGETQYF. The CDR3 DNA reads as TGTGCCAGCAGCAAATCCATACAGGGGGCTGGGGAGACCCAGTACTTC. Combining the CDR3 with reference TRBV11-3 and TRBJ2-5 gives the whole variable domain EAGVVQSPRYKIIEKKQPVAFWCNPISGHNTLYWYLQNLGQGPELLIRYENEEAVDDSQLPKDRFSAERLKGVDSTLKIQPAELGDSAVYLCASSKSIQGAGETQYFGPGTRLLVL.

This clone was detected many times. The chain uses TRBV2 and TRBJ1-4; perhaps TRBD1 as D (5 bases). Germline V gives CDR1 SNHLY, CDR2 FYNNEI. The V gene lost 8 bases and the J gene lost 4 bases, with 17 bases spanning the gap. The CDR3 is 15 amino acids. DNA of the CDR3: TGTGCCAGCCTTTCTCAGCGGGGGGGTAATGAAAAACTGTTTTTT. It encodes CASLSQRGGNEKLFF.

This chain links TRBV30 with TRBJ1-4, with 7 nucleotides matching TRBD1. V lost 1 base and J lost 4; bases outside the gene matches: 3. The CDR3 has 14 amino acids. CDR1 and CDR2 (germline): GTSNPN, SVGIG (reference sequence). CDR3 coding DNA: TGTGCCTGGAGTGGAGGGACAGTTAATGAAAAACTGTTTTTT. It is translated as CAWSGGTVNEKLFF.

For this clone: The sample holds other DNA sequences that translate to the same CDR3. The chain joins TRBV5-5 to TRBJ1-2; the D is unclear. V was trimmed by 2 bases and J by 4 bases, leaving 6 bases between them. CDR1 SGHKS and CDR2 YYEKEE come from the germline V gene (reference sequence). This CDR3 has 12 amino acids. The CDR3 nucleotides read TGTGCCAGCAGCTTAGGGCTCTATGGCTACACCTTC. Translating it yields CASSLGLYGYTF.

This rearrangement joins TRBV15 to TRBJ1-2, with D unresolved. Trimming took 8 bases from V and 8 from J, leaving 15 bases between them. In germline, CDR1 is LNHNV, CDR2 YYDKDF (reference sequence). CDR3 length: 12 residues. CDR3: CATEGDSHGYTF. DNA for the CDR3: TGTGCCACCGAGGGAGATTCGCACGGCTACACCTTC.

V is TRBV5-4 and J is TRBJ2-1; D not resolved. Germline V gives CDR1 SGHNT, CDR2 YYREEE (reference sequence). V lost 0 bases and J lost 2, with 3 bases in between. CDR3 size: 13 residues. This CDR3 reads CASSLDTYNEQFF. The CDR3 DNA reads as TGTGCCAGCAGCTTGGATACCTACAATGAGCAGTTCTTC.

V and J are TRBV2 and TRBJ2-1; D unresolved. This CDR3 spans 12 amino acids. V lost 4 bases and J 12 bases, leaving 13 bases between the germline ends. In germline, CDR1 is SNHLY, CDR2 FYNNEI. CDR3 in amino acids: CASSVMGIRQFF. DNA for the CDR3: TGTGCCAGCAGTGTTATGGGGATTAGGCAGTTCTTC.

The chain links TRBV4-3 to TRBJ2-7; 8 bases are shared with TRBD1. Per the germline V gene, CDR1 is LGHNA and CDR2 is YSLEER. After removal of 3 bases from V and 1 base from J, the junction contained 5 bases not matched to a gene. The CDR3 runs 15 residues. The CDR3 DNA is TGCGCCAGCAGCCACGGACAGGGAGAATCCTACGAGCAGTACTTC. It codes for CASSHGQGESYEQYF.

CDR3 in DNA: TGTGCCAGCAGCTTGGGGTGGGGACACCCGACGGGCGAGCAGTACGTC. This gives the protein CASSLGWGHPTGEQYV. This chain joins TRBV5-6 and TRBJ2-7, with a weak D call TRBD1 (6 bases). V gave up 0 bases and J gave up 6 bases, with 19 bases separating them. Germline lookup yields CDR1 SGHDT and CDR2 YYEEEE. CDR3 size: 16 residues.

The chain recombines TRBV18 with TRBJ1-1; D is unclear. The CDR3 totals 16 residues. Per the germline V gene, CDR1 is KGHSH and CDR2 is LQKENI. Between the trimmed V and J ends, which lost 3 bases and 1 base, there was a span of 15 bases. Written as DNA, the CDR3 is TGTGCCAGCTCACCTATCTTGGCGACCGAGAACACTGAAGCTTTCTTT. It translates to CASSPILATENTEAFF.

The chain joins TRBV2 to TRBJ2-7; no definite D call. The CDR3 loop spans 13 amino acids. V lost 5 bases and J lost 0, with 8 bases in between. The germline V gene encodes CDR1 SNHLY and CDR2 FYNNEI. The CDR3 region has the DNA TGTGCCAGCAGTCCTCCTGCCTCCTACGAGCAGTACGTC. Translation gives CASSPPASYEQYV.

The chain is built from TRBV10-2 and TRBJ2-1, with 7 bases matching TRBD2. This CDR3 region has 14 residues. From germline, CDR1 is WSHSY and CDR2 SAAADI. V was pared by 8 bases and J by 8 bases, with 12 bases of the junction left unmatched. In nucleotides, the CDR3 is TGCGCCAGCTCGGTTATGCTAGCGGCGCATGAGCAGTTCTTC. Translated, it gives CASSVMLAAHEQFF.

The J gene is TRBJ2-2, the V gene TRBV27, with D uncertain. The germline V and J ends were trimmed by 2 bases and 6 bases, with 7 bases remaining between them. The CDR3 extends over 13 amino acids. Germline V gives CDR1 MNHEY, CDR2 SMNVEV (reference sequence). CDR3 loop: CASSLLRPGELFF. The CDR3, as DNA: TGTGCCAGCAGTTTACTTAGGCCCGGGGAGCTGTTTTTT.

V gene TRBV13 combines with J gene TRBJ2-7, with 9 bases matching TRBD1. Germline V gene sequence: CDR1 PRHDT, CDR2 FYEKMQ (reference sequence). Trimming at V came to 4 bases and at J to 4 bases, leaving 5 bases not matched to a gene. This CDR3 comprises 14 residues. In DNA form, the CDR3 reads TGTGCCAGCAGCTACGGGACAGGGAGTTACGAGCAGTACGTC. Protein: CASSYGTGSYEQYV.

This sequence joins TRBV28 and TRBJ1-3; 7 bases fit TRBD1. This CDR3 is built from 17 residues. Losses at the gene ends were 6 bases for V and 3 bases for J; bases not matched to a gene: 14. Germline-derived CDR1 and CDR2 are MDHEN and SYDVKM. The CDR3 DNA reads as TGTGCCAGCAGCCAGGGGGGCGGTGGGACTTATGGAAACACCATATATTTT. Translation gives CASSQGGGGTYGNTIYF. Using reference TRBV28 and TRBJ1-3 for the parts outside the CDR3, the full variable domain is DVKVTQSSRYLVKRTGEKVFLECVQDMDHENMFWYRQDPGLGLRLIYFSYDVKMKEKGDIPEGYSVSREKKERFSLILESASTNQTSMYLCASSQGGGGTYGNTIYFGEGSWLTVV.

The chain uses TRBV6-5 and TRBJ1-6; the match to TRBD1 covers 7 bases. Trimming cost V 1 base and J 10 bases; bases outside gene matches: 4. The germline CDR1 and CDR2 sequences are MNHEY and SVGAGI. This CDR3 has 14 residues. The chain's CDR3 is CASSYFGDSSPLHF. The CDR3 bases are TGTGCCAGCAGTTACTTCGGGGACAGCTCACCCCTCCACTTT.

This rearrangement joins TRBV9 to TRBJ1-1; no clear D. V gave up 0 bases and J gave up 4 bases, with 7 bases separating them. From germline, CDR1 is SGDLS and CDR2 YYNGEE. The CDR3 runs 13 residues. The CDR3 DNA reads TGTGCCAGCAGCGTAGTTGAAGGCACTGAAGCTTTCTTT. Its translation is CASSVVEGTEAFF.

The V call is TRBV19, the J call TRBJ2-1, with 9 positions matching TRBD2. The length of the CDR3 is 15 residues. Germline V gene sequence: CDR1 LNHDA, CDR2 SQIVND (reference sequence). V trimming: 2 bases; J trimming: 8 bases; junction bases outside the gene matches: 7. The CDR3 protein is CASSIWAGGLDEQFF. Written as DNA, the CDR3 is TGTGCCAGTAGTATATGGGCGGGAGGGTTGGATGAGCAGTTCTTC.

This chain joins TRBV18 and TRBJ1-4, with D uncertain. The CDR3 is 15 residues long. V lost 3 bases, J lost 1 base, and 9 bases lay in between. CDR1 KGHSH and CDR2 LQKENI come from the germline V gene. The CDR3 reads CASSPSGRTNEKLFF. CDR3 in DNA: TGTGCCAGCTCACCGTCGGGGAGAACTAATGAAAAACTGTTTTTT.

This clone was seen a handful of times. This chain connects TRBV24-1 to TRBJ2-2; D unclear. The CDR3 contains 13 residues. The germline V and J ends were trimmed by 1 base and 9 bases, with 8 bases remaining between them. The germline V gene has CDR1 KGHDR and CDR2 SFDVKD. Written as DNA, the CDR3 is TGTGCCACCAGTGATTTTGCCGTGCGGGAGCTGTTTTTT. Its translation is CATSDFAVRELFF.

CDR3 sequence: CASSQELYGPYSPLHF. The CDR3 nucleotides are TGTGCCAGCAGCCAAGAGTTGTACGGGCCGTATTCACCCCTCCACTTT. This chain joins TRBV3-1 (or the pseudogene TRBV3-2) and TRBJ1-6; D is undetermined. CDR3 length equals 16 residues. The V and J ends lost 0 bases and 8 bases respectively, with 14 bases between them. Germline loops: CDR1 LGHDT, CDR2 YNNKEL (reference sequence).

CDR3 coding DNA: TGTGCCAGCAGCCAAGAGCCCGCTGGAAGCACAGATACGCAGTATTTT. Translating gives CASSQEPAGSTDTQYF. The V call is TRBV4-2, the J call TRBJ2-3; no definite D call. The CDR3 sequence is 16 residues long. Trimming cost V 0 bases and J 0 bases, with 10 bases left between them. Germline V CDR1 and CDR2: LGHNA, YNFKEQ.

The J gene is TRBJ1-5, the V gene TRBV10-3; tentatively, D is TRBD1 (5 bases). V shed 8 bases and J shed 9 bases, with 17 bases lying between them. The CDR3 length is 13 residues. Germline lookup yields CDR1 ENHRY and CDR2 SYGVKD. The DNA for the CDR3 is TGTGCCATCGGGGCGGTTCACCCTGGGCCCCAGCATTTT. Its translation is CAIGAVHPGPQHF.

The chain employs TRBV9 and TRBJ1-1, with D maybe TRBD1 (6 bases). The CDR3 length is 15 residues. Looked up from germline, CDR1 is SGDLS and CDR2 is YYNGEE. Trimming took off 0 bases at V and 1 base at J, with 10 bases between the two ends. CDR3 sequence (DNA): TGTGCCAGCAGCGTAGGTGCGGGGGCGAACACTGAAGCTTTCTTT. Its protein is CASSVGAGANTEAFF.